The 32 T cell receptor beta chains below come from one sample, sequenced in a study of long-term antiretroviral therapy in people with HIV. Assay version v3.0 of immunoSEQ was used, and it was run at survey level. TCRdb keeps only in-frame clones here, not all; method: immunoSEQ multiplex PCR. Here the sample spans under 30,000 clones, approximately 95% being singletons. The specimen comprised unsorted PBMCs, sampled 5.3 years after starting antiretroviral therapy. These receptors were taken from a man aged 50 or older with HIV.

J is TRBJ2-3 and V is TRBV27; 12 bases are shared with TRBD1. Losses at the gene ends were 6 bases for V and 3 bases for J; bases not matched to a gene: 10. This CDR3 region has 17 residues. Germline V gene data show CDR1 as MNHEY and CDR2 as SMNVEV (reference sequence). The CDR3 DNA reads TGTGCCAGCAGCTGGACTCCGGGACAGGGGGCAACAGATACGCAGTATTTT. It encodes CASSWTPGQGATDTQYF.

The chain is built from TRBV7-2 and TRBJ2-7, with no clear D. The CDR3 has 14 residues. V was trimmed by 2 bases and J by 0 bases, leaving 8 bases between them. Germline assignment: CDR1 SGHTA and CDR2 FQGNSA. In DNA form, the CDR3 reads TGTGCCAGCAGCTTATCTAGGGACTCCTACGAGCAGTACTTC. Protein product: CASSLSRDSYEQYF.

The V call is TRBV6-1, the J call TRBJ1-5, with 8 bases aligning to TRBD1. The CDR3 totals 16 residues. Germline V lookup: CDR1 MNHNS, CDR2 SASEGT. The V and J ends lost 3 bases and 4 bases, in that order; junction bases with no gene match: 8. The CDR3 region is CASSDLQGGRNQPQHF. CDR3 sequence (DNA): TGTGCCAGCAGTGATTTACAGGGGGGAAGAAATCAGCCCCAGCATTTT.

The chain's CDR3 is CASSESLAGGADTQYF. CDR3 in DNA: TGTGCCAGCAGTGAATCCCTAGCGGGGGGAGCAGATACGCAGTATTTT. V and J are TRBV25-1 and TRBJ2-3, with 11 bases aligning to TRBD2. This CDR3 spans 16 amino acids. V trimming: 1 base; J trimming: 4 bases; junction bases outside the gene matches: 4. Germline loops: CDR1 MGHDK, CDR2 SYGVNS.

The chain is built from TRBV11-2 and TRBJ2-1; 11 nucleotides align to TRBD2. CDR3 length: 17 amino acids. CDR1 is SGHAT and CDR2 is FQNNGV in the germline V gene. The J segment lost 7 bases and the V segment lost 3 bases, leaving 11 bases of the junction unmatched. CDR3 DNA sequence: TGTGCCAGCAGCTTCCTAACCATAGCGGGGGGGCAAAATGAGCAGTTCTTC. The encoded protein is CASSFLTIAGGQNEQFF.

The chain recombines TRBV4-1 with TRBJ1-1, with 9 bases fitting TRBD1. The CDR3 has 13 amino acids. In germline, CDR1 is MGHRA, CDR2 YSYEKL. The trim removed 5 bases at V and 4 bases at J, leaving 2 bases unmatched. The CDR3 region is CASSGQGFTEAFF. The DNA of the CDR3 is TGCGCCAGCAGCGGACAGGGGTTCACTGAAGCTTTCTTT.

The rearrangement joins TRBV9 to TRBJ2-1, with TRBD1 identical over 9 bases. This CDR3 spans 13 amino acids. Germline V gene lookup returns CDR1 SGDLS and CDR2 YYNGEE. V trimming: 0 bases; J trimming: 12 bases; junction bases outside the gene matches: 4. The CDR3 reads CASSVADRGGQFF. For the CDR3, the DNA is TGTGCCAGCAGCGTAGCGGACAGGGGAGGGCAGTTCTTC.

V is TRBV7-6 and J is TRBJ2-2; no clear D gene. The CDR3 is 16 residues long. The V gene's germline CDR1 is SGHVS and CDR2 FNYEAQ. V lost 5 bases and J lost 0, with 13 bases in between. CDR3 residues: CASSAKNVANTGELFF. For the CDR3, the DNA is TGTGCCAGCAGCGCGAAGAACGTCGCGAACACCGGGGAGCTGTTTTTT.

The gene calls are TRBV27 and TRBJ2-7, with D possibly being TRBD1 (6 bases). The CDR3 runs 12 residues. CDR1 is MNHEY and CDR2 is SMNVEV in the germline V gene (reference sequence). V lost 10 bases and J 3 bases, leaving 13 bases between the germline ends. The CDR3 DNA follows: TGTGCCACCAGGGGTCCGCTCTACGAGCAGTACTTC. It yields the protein CATRGPLYEQYF.

The chain has TRBV11-2 and TRBJ2-7, with 9 bases fitting TRBD1. The CDR3 sequence is 14 residues long. Germline assignment: CDR1 SGHAT and CDR2 FQNNGV. The V segment lost 6 bases and the J segment 4 bases; nucleotides outside the gene matches: 7. This CDR3 reads CASRDYGQGYEQYF. As DNA, the CDR3 is TGTGCCAGCAGGGATTATGGACAGGGGTACGAGCAGTACTTC.

The J gene is TRBJ2-3, the V gene TRBV5-1, with D possibly being TRBD1 (6 bases). CDR1 SGHRS and CDR2 YFSETQ come from the germline V gene. The V gene lost 0 bases and the J gene lost 5 bases, with 7 bases spanning the gap. The CDR3 totals 13 residues. The chain's CDR3 is CASSLDRVDTQYF. The CDR3 DNA follows: TGCGCCAGCAGCTTGGACAGGGTAGATACGCAGTATTTT.

This chain joins TRBV5-5 and TRBJ2-1, with 7 nucleotides matching TRBD2. The length of the CDR3 is 12 residues. In germline, CDR1 is SGHKS, CDR2 YYEKEE (reference sequence). The V segment lost 4 bases and the J segment 7 bases; nucleotides outside the gene matches: 2. The CDR3 DNA reads as TGTGCCAGCAGCCCGGGGGGTAATGAGCAGTTCTTC. It is translated as CASSPGGNEQFF.

This clone was seen once. The chain employs TRBV27 and TRBJ1-2; the D gene is possibly TRBD1 (5 bases). Germline CDR1 and CDR2: MNHEY and SMNVEV (reference sequence). V shed 6 bases and J shed 3 bases, with 20 bases lying between them. This CDR3 has 16 residues. CDR3 in DNA: TGTGCCAGCAGGTCCGGGACCGAGTCCTCCTACTATGGCTACACCTTC. It codes for CASRSGTESSYYGYTF.

The chain joins TRBV22-1 to TRBJ1-5; no check of the table's D call, TRBD1, against the DNA was made. TRBV22-1 is listed as a pseudogene. CDR3 size: 16 residues. Written as DNA, the CDR3 is TGTCCTGGGAGCGCATGCCGGGACAGGGGTAATCAGCCCCAGCATTTT. It translates to CPGSACRDRGNQPQHF.

The V call is TRBV5-6, the J call TRBJ2-3; D is ambiguous. The CDR3 runs to 13 residues. Germline loops: CDR1 SGHDT, CDR2 YYEEEE. Deletions cut 1 base from V and 2 bases from J, with 5 bases between. CDR3 sequence reads: CASSLLYTDTQYF. DNA for the CDR3: TGTGCCAGCAGCTTGCTCTACACAGATACGCAGTATTTT.

This clone appeared once. This chain connects TRBV27 to TRBJ2-7; D might be TRBD1 (6 bases). The CDR3 is made up of 16 amino acids. Germline V gene data show CDR1 as MNHEY and CDR2 as SMNVEV (reference sequence). V was pared by 3 bases and J by 6 bases, with 21 bases between. CDR3 residues: CASSLRATGGLLEQYF. CDR3 sequence (DNA): TGTGCCAGCAGTTTGAGGGCGACAGGAGGTCTCCTCGAGCAGTACTTC.

J is TRBJ2-2 and V is TRBV5-4, with unresolved D. CDR3 length equals 16 residues. V lost 4 bases to trimming and J lost 5 bases, with 18 bases between them. Germline lookup yields CDR1 SGHNT and CDR2 YYREEE (reference sequence). CDR3: CASSPRRAELTGELFF. In nucleotides, the CDR3 is TGTGCCAGCAGCCCACGACGGGCAGAGCTAACCGGGGAGCTGTTTTTT.

The chain combines TRBV5-1 with TRBJ2-1; D possibly uses TRBD1 or TRBD2 (6 bases each). Germline V lookup: CDR1 SGHRS, CDR2 YFSETQ. The CDR3 has 13 amino acids. Trimming left V 0 bases short and J 8 bases short, with 9 bases between. The CDR3 coding sequence is TGCGCCAGCAGCTTGGAGGGGGGCTATGAGCAGTTCTTC. Translated: CASSLEGGYEQFF.

The V gene is TRBV5-1, the J gene TRBJ2-2; D is possibly TRBD1 (6 bases). The CDR3 consists of 15 residues. From germline, CDR1 is SGHRS and CDR2 YFSETQ. Trimming removed 1 base at V and 1 base at J, with 8 bases between. CDR3 sequence reads: CASSLIQGNTGELFF. The DNA of the CDR3 is TGCGCCAGCAGCTTGATACAGGGGAACACCGGGGAGCTGTTTTTT. The entire variable domain, with the rest obtained from reference TRBV5-1 and TRBJ2-2, is as follows: KAGVTQTPRYLIKTRGQQVTLSCSPISGHRSVSWYQQTPGQGLQFLFEYFSETQRNKGNFPGRFSGRQFSNSRSEMNVSTLELGDSALYLCASSLIQGNTGELFFGEGSRLTVL.

The V gene is TRBV7-9, the J gene TRBJ1-3; 10 bases align to TRBD1. Germline values: CDR1 SEHNR, CDR2 FQNEAQ (reference sequence). Trimming cost V 5 bases and J 0 bases; bases outside gene matches: 10. The CDR3 is made up of 18 amino acids. In DNA form, the CDR3 reads TGTGCCAGCAGCAAACTACCGGGACAGGGGAGCTCTGGAAACACCATATATTTT. Amino acid sequence: CASSKLPGQGSSGNTIYF. The variable domain in full, completed from reference TRBV7-9 and TRBJ1-3, reads DTGVSQNPRHKITKRGQNVTFRCDPISEHNRLYWYRQTLGQGPEFLTYFQNEAQLEKSRLLSDRFSAERPKGSFSTLEIQRTEQGDSAMYLCASSKLPGQGSSGNTIYFGEGSWLTVV.

The chain employs TRBV4-2 and TRBJ2-3; no definite D call. The V gene lost 2 bases and the J gene lost 5 bases, with 8 bases spanning the gap. CDR3 length: 13 residues. CDR1 and CDR2 (germline): LGHNA, YNFKEQ. CDR3 coding DNA: TGTGCCAGCAGCCAACAAATTAGAGATACGCAGTATTTT. Its translation is CASSQQIRDTQYF.

The V and J genes are TRBV7-7 and TRBJ2-3; D is ambiguous. V lost 1 base to trimming and J lost 2 bases, with 7 bases between them. CDR3 length: 14 amino acids. Germline values: CDR1 SSHAT, CDR2 FNYEAQ (reference sequence). CDR3 bases: TGTGCCAGCAGCTTAGATGACACCACAGATACGCAGTATTTT. It is translated as CASSLDDTTDTQYF.

The chain recombines TRBV7-6 with TRBJ1-2, with a weak D call TRBD1 (6 bases). Trimming shortened V by 1 base and J by 7 bases, and 19 bases separated the two germline ends. This CDR3 has 16 residues. Per germline, CDR1 SGHVS and CDR2 FNYEAQ. CDR3 DNA: TGTGCCAGCAGCTTAGACGCAGGGGCCGGGGTTACTGGCTACACCTTC. Translating gives CASSLDAGAGVTGYTF.

V is TRBV4-1 and J is TRBJ1-2; D is ambiguous. This CDR3 has 14 amino acids. The V gene lost 1 base and the J gene lost 3 bases, with 9 bases spanning the gap. Germline V gene sequence: CDR1 MGHRA, CDR2 YSYEKL. CDR3 sequence reads: CASSQARNYYGYTF. The CDR3 DNA reads TGCGCCAGCAGCCAAGCCAGGAATTACTATGGCTACACCTTC.

The rearrangement uses TRBV7-2 and TRBJ2-7, with TRBD2 matching over 7 bases. In germline, CDR1 is SGHTA, CDR2 FQGNSA. CDR3 length: 18 residues. V was clipped by 1 base and J by 2 bases; unmatched bases: 14. Here the CDR3 reads CASSLVRSGRDYTYEQYF. The CDR3 DNA sequence: TGTGCCAGCAGCTTAGTCAGATCGGGGAGGGACTACACCTACGAGCAGTACTTC.

CDR3 loop: CASTDRDRGYEQYF. CDR3 in DNA: TGTGCCAGCACCGACCGGGACAGGGGGTATGAGCAGTACTTC. This sequence joins TRBV6-6 and TRBJ2-7; 11 positions match TRBD1. Trimming removed 7 bases from V and 7 bases from J; junction bases left unmatched: 9. CDR1 and CDR2 (germline): MNHNY, SVGAGI (reference sequence). The CDR3 loop spans 14 amino acids.

The rearrangement joins TRBV6-6 to TRBJ2-7; D is perhaps TRBD1 or TRBD2 (5 bases each). V was trimmed by 5 bases and J by 7 bases, leaving 12 bases between them. This CDR3 has 12 residues. CDR1 is MNHNY and CDR2 is SVGAGI in the germline V gene (reference sequence). The CDR3 sequence is CASSLGTAEQYF. For the CDR3, the DNA is TGTGCCAGCAGTCTAGGGACGGCTGAGCAGTACTTC.

This clone was counted once. The chain links TRBV29-1 to TRBJ2-2; D may be TRBD2 (5 bases). The germline V gene has CDR1 SQVTM and CDR2 ANQGSEA. This CDR3 contains 13 residues. The ends were cut back, 7 bases at V and 0 bases at J, with 9 bases in the middle. In DNA, the CDR3 is TGCAGCGCGCAGGAGGCGAACACCGGGGAGCTGTTTTTT. Translating gives CSAQEANTGELFF.

The chain employs TRBV28 and TRBJ2-7, with 7 bases matching TRBD1. The CDR3 has 12 residues. V lost 5 bases to trimming and J lost 6 bases; unmatched junction nucleotides: 4. Germline CDR1 MDHEN, CDR2 SYDVKM. DNA of the CDR3: TGTGCCAGCAGTCGTGGGACAGTCGAGCAGTACTTC. Its protein is CASSRGTVEQYF.

The rearrangement uses TRBV18 and TRBJ1-2, with TRBD1 as a possible D gene (6 bases). The V end was cut by 3 bases, the J end by 5 bases, with 31 bases between. This CDR3 is 20 amino acids long. Germline CDR1 KGHSH, CDR2 LQKENI. DNA of the CDR3: TGTGCCAGCTCACCCCGAAAAAACAGGGTTTTATTTTTTCTGGATTATGGCTACACCTTC. Translating it yields CASSPRKNRVLFFLDYGYTF.

The gene calls are TRBV5-4 and TRBJ2-3; 7 nucleotides agree with TRBD2. Per germline, CDR1 SGHNT and CDR2 YYREEE (reference sequence). This CDR3 is 13 amino acids long. J lost 1 base, V lost 6 bases, and 2 bases had no gene match. CDR3 in amino acids: CASMAGGTDTQYF. DNA for the CDR3: TGTGCCAGCATGGCGGGGGGCACAGATACGCAGTATTTT.

CDR3 DNA: TGTGCCAGCAGTTACCGGGACAGGGCCAACTATGGCTACACCTTC. Amino acids: CASSYRDRANYGYTF. The J gene is TRBJ1-2, the V gene TRBV6-5, with 9 bases aligning to TRBD1. The junction had 3 bases not matched to a gene; V was cut back by 2 bases and J by 2 bases. The CDR3 loop spans 15 amino acids. In germline, CDR1 is MNHEY, CDR2 SVGAGI.